Below are 7 T cell receptor beta chains sequenced from a single sample in a study of shared clonotypes between healthy human individuals. Naive CD8 cells comprised CD45RO-negative, CCR7-positively selected cells, excluding terminally differentiated effector memory CD45RA+ cells. Profiling relied on immunoSEQ multiplex PCR, and the TCRdb table lists in-frame clones only, not all of them. The table records about 2.1 million clones, just over 90% of them present only once. The sequencing input was naive CD8+ T cells from PBMCs. These receptors were collected from a man between 18 and 35 years old in good health. Some clones in this sample may be carry-over from other donors' samples.

The chain recombines TRBV1 with TRBJ2-7; the table's D call, TRBD2, was not checked against the DNA. TRBV1 is labeled a pseudogene. The CDR3 runs to 14 residues. The CDR3 sequence: CTSSQVNHGYEQYF. The CDR3 DNA follows: TGCACCAGCAGCCAAGTTAACCACGGCTACGAGCAGTACTTC.

The rearrangement links TRBV5-1 to TRBJ2-6; D is undetermined. Trimming took off 2 bases at V and 2 bases at J, with 5 bases between the two ends. The CDR3 loop spans 14 amino acids. Germline V gene lookup returns CDR1 SGHRS and CDR2 YFSETQ. The CDR3: CASSFSTGANVLTF. CDR3 bases: TGCGCCAGCAGCTTCAGTACTGGGGCCAACGTCCTGACTTTC.

The rearrangement joins TRBV28 to TRBJ2-3; D tentatively reads TRBD1 or TRBD2 (6 bases each). This CDR3 comprises 19 residues. Germline assignment: CDR1 MDHEN and CDR2 SYDVKM. Deletions cut 5 bases from V and 2 bases from J, with 26 bases between. The CDR3 region is CASSTLHSLNGGLTDTQYF. CDR3 coding DNA: TGTGCCAGCAGTACACTTCACAGCTTAAACGGGGGCCTCACAGATACGCAGTATTTT.

Concerning this clone: The sample has other DNA sequences that encode this CDR3 too. V gene TRBV27 combines with J gene TRBJ2-2; 8 bases are a match to TRBD1. V dropped 4 bases and J dropped 6; count of bases not matched to a gene: 4. The CDR3 loop spans 14 amino acids. Per germline, CDR1 MNHEY and CDR2 SMNVEV (reference sequence). The CDR3 spells CASSWQGAAGELFF. CDR3 DNA: TGTGCCAGCAGTTGGCAGGGGGCTGCCGGGGAGCTGTTTTTT.

The V gene is TRBV5-8, the J gene TRBJ1-2, with D perhaps TRBD1 (5 bases). V was trimmed by 0 bases and J by 7 bases, leaving 10 bases between them. CDR1 is SGHTS, CDR2 YDEGEE, per germline. CDR3 length: 13 residues. CDR3 DNA: TGTGCCAGCAGCTTGGCCGTTAGGGGTGGCTACACCTTC. The encoded protein is CASSLAVRGGYTF.

The gene calls are TRBV6-5 and TRBJ2-7; TRBD1 might be the D (6 bases). Germline CDR1 reads MNHEY; CDR2 reads SVGAGI. The CDR3 is 13 residues long. The V gene lost 6 bases and the J gene lost 3 bases, with 12 bases spanning the gap. CDR3 coding DNA: TGTGCCAGCAGGACAGGAGCGCTCTACGAGCAGTACTTC. It encodes CASRTGALYEQYF.

The V call is TRBV6-5, the J call TRBJ1-2; the match to TRBD1 covers 8 bases. J was trimmed by 2 bases and V by 2 bases; bases with no gene match: 1. CDR1 is MNHEY, CDR2 SVGAGI, per germline. This CDR3 spans 14 amino acids. Written as DNA, the CDR3 is TGTGCCAGCAGTTACGCAGGGGGCAACTATGGCTACACCTTC. Its translation: CASSYAGGNYGYTF.